Listed here are 14 T cell receptor beta chains from one sample, sequenced in a study of cytomegalovirus exposure and HLA in healthy donors. The PCR ran on 60 Vbeta and 13 Jbeta primers. Repertoires were generated with immunoSEQ multiplex PCR, while TCRdb's copy carries only in-frame clones and drops some. The sample carries about 170,000 clones, more than 70% recorded once. What was sequenced was PBMCs. Every receptor here comes from a boy aged 2-15 years in good health and CMV-seronegative.

This clone appeared once. The rearrangement joins TRBV15 to TRBJ2-2; possibly TRBD2 for D (6 bases). CDR1 and CDR2 (germline): LNHNV, YYDKDF (reference sequence). The CDR3 runs 17 residues. V was cut by 2 bases and J by 0 bases, with 13 bases left in between. CDR3: CATSRPREIANTGELFF. DNA for the CDR3: TGTGCCACCAGCAGACCACGGGAGATAGCGAACACCGGGGAGCTGTTTTTT.

The chain joins TRBV13 to TRBJ2-7; 7 nucleotides agree with TRBD1. J gave up 5 bases and V 5 bases, and 3 bases lay outside the gene matches. The length of the CDR3 is 12 residues. The V gene's germline CDR1 is PRHDT and CDR2 FYEKMQ (reference sequence). The CDR3 nucleotides read TGTGCCAGCAGCGGGGACAGCGACGAGCAGTACTTC. Residues: CASSGDSDEQYF.

The rearrangement joins TRBV11-2 to TRBJ2-7, with TRBD2 as a possible D gene (5 bases). The CDR3 loop spans 13 amino acids. Trimming left V 7 bases short and J 3 bases short, with 13 bases between. Germline CDR1 is SGHAT and CDR2 is FQNNGV. The CDR3 region is CASTGLAHYEQYF. CDR3 nucleotides: TGTGCCAGCACGGGTCTAGCCCACTACGAGCAGTACTTC.

The CDR3: CAWSFGQTLEAFF. In nucleotides, the CDR3 is TGTGCCTGGAGTTTTGGACAGACCCTAGAAGCTTTCTTT. This chain links TRBV30 with TRBJ1-1, with a weak D call TRBD1 (6 bases). Germline CDR1 reads GTSNPN; CDR2 reads SVGIG (reference sequence). The ends were cut back, 2 bases at V and 8 bases at J, with 15 bases in the middle. The CDR3 covers 13 residues.

The count of this clone is one. The genes are TRBV29-1 and TRBJ2-7; 10 bases map to TRBD1. Germline CDR1 and CDR2: SQVTM and ANQGSEA. Trimming took 2 bases from V and 4 from J; bases not matched to a gene: 11. The CDR3 contains 16 residues. CDR3 nucleotide sequence: TGCAGCGTTGAATCCGGGACAGGGGCTTTTGGATACGAGCAGTACTTC. This codes for CSVESGTGAFGYEQYF.

The chain carries TRBV5-4 and TRBJ2-7; unclear D gene. From germline, CDR1 is SGHNT and CDR2 YYREEE (reference sequence). The CDR3 totals 14 residues. The V end lost 2 bases, the J end lost 0 bases, and 9 bases lay between the germline ends. CDR3 nucleotides: TGTGCCAGCAGCTTCTTCCTCAGCTCCTACGAGCAGTACTTC. As protein: CASSFFLSSYEQYF.

This clone was recorded only once. The chain couples TRBV5-1 to TRBJ2-3, with TRBD2 as a possible D gene (6 bases). Germline assignment: CDR1 SGHRS and CDR2 YFSETQ. Trimming took off 1 base at V and 3 bases at J, with 24 bases between the two ends. The CDR3 is 19 amino acids. The CDR3 sequence: CASSLHNEGTPGITDTQYF. The CDR3 DNA follows: TGCGCCAGCAGCTTGCATAACGAAGGGACTCCAGGAATTACAGATACGCAGTATTTT.

The V and J genes are TRBV29-1 and TRBJ2-1, with TRBD2 matching 9 bases. Germline V gene data show CDR1 as SQVTM and CDR2 as ANQGSEA. V was clipped by 5 bases and J by 9 bases; unmatched bases: 11. The CDR3 extends over 14 amino acids. The DNA for the CDR3 is TGCAGCGTTAGAGGCGGGAGGGCCTTGGCTGAGCAGTTCTTC. Translation gives CSVRGGRALAEQFF.

This clone has a single count. This chain joins TRBV7-8 and TRBJ2-7; no clear D gene. The CDR3 has 13 residues. The V end was cut by 5 bases, the J end by 7 bases, with 15 bases between. Germline loops: CDR1 SGHVS, CDR2 FQNEAQ. The CDR3 sequence is CASSPSSVVEQYF. Written as DNA, the CDR3 is TGTGCCAGCAGCCCCAGTTCAGTTGTGGAGCAGTACTTC. The full variable domain, in which reference TRBV7-8 and TRBJ2-7 provide the parts outside the CDR3, is GAGVSQSPRYKVAKRGQDVALRCDPISGHVSLFWYQQALGQGPEFLTYFQNEAQLDKSGLPSDRFFAERPEGSVSTLKIQRTQQEDSAVYLCASSPSSVVEQYFGPGTRLTVT.

The rearrangement uses TRBV7-9 and TRBJ2-3; 11 bases line up with TRBD2. This CDR3 has 17 amino acids. V shed 2 bases and J 0 bases; nucleotides not matched to a gene: 4. Germline V lookup: CDR1 SEHNR, CDR2 FQNEAQ (reference sequence). The CDR3 reads CASSLRRTSGSTDTQYF. CDR3 nucleotide sequence: TGTGCCAGCAGCTTACGACGGACTAGCGGGAGCACAGATACGCAGTATTTT.

The V gene is TRBV5-1, the J gene TRBJ2-5; 7 bases fit TRBD1. J lost 5 bases, V lost 6 bases, and 7 bases had no gene match. This CDR3 comprises 13 residues. From germline, CDR1 is SGHRS and CDR2 YFSETQ. The chain's CDR3 is CASNPRTGETQYF. The DNA for the CDR3 is TGCGCCAGCAATCCAAGGACAGGCGAGACCCAGTACTTC.

This chain connects TRBV10-3 to TRBJ2-1, with D tentatively TRBD2 (6 bases). Looked up from germline, CDR1 is ENHRY and CDR2 is SYGVKD. The CDR3 spans 15 residues. V was clipped by 6 bases and J by 0 bases, with 12 bases between them. The CDR3 loop is CAIRDLASSYNEQFF. The CDR3 DNA is TGTGCCATCAGAGACCTAGCGAGCTCCTACAATGAGCAGTTCTTC.

The CDR3 sequence: CASSLRADTQYF. CDR3 coding DNA: TGTGCCAGCAGCTTACGAGCAGATACGCAGTATTTT. This chain joins TRBV7-6 and TRBJ2-3; D is uncertain. CDR1 and CDR2 (germline): SGHVS, FNYEAQ. The CDR3 is 12 residues long. The V gene lost 2 bases and the J gene lost 4 bases, with 4 bases spanning the gap.

This clone came up once. The chain couples TRBV7-8 to TRBJ2-3; the match to TRBD2 covers 11 bases. With 4 bases clipped from V and 6 bases from J, the junction kept 3 bases outside the gene matches. The CDR3 runs to 14 residues. In germline, CDR1 is SGHVS, CDR2 FQNEAQ. DNA of the CDR3: TGTGCCAGCAGCTGGGCTAGCGGGAGGGATACGCAGTATTTT. Encoded protein: CASSWASGRDTQYF. Looking up the rest from reference TRBV7-8 and TRBJ2-3 gives the full variable domain: GAGVSQSPRYKVAKRGQDVALRCDPISGHVSLFWYQQALGQGPEFLTYFQNEAQLDKSGLPSDRFFAERPEGSVSTLKIQRTQQEDSAVYLCASSWASGRDTQYFGPGTRLTVL.